This T cell receptor beta chain was recorded in a study of T-cell reconstitution after alpha-beta-depleted transplantation in children. TCRbeta library construction was performed incorporating unique molecular identifiers. One entry per CDR3 protein, called by TCRdb with MiXCR from the PCR reads. Of approximately 420,000 distinct CDR3 sequences detected, roughly 11% appear once; the ten largest clones hold roughly 5%. This CDR3 has 14 amino acids. Trimming shortened V by 0 bases and J by 7 bases, and 16 bases separated the two germline ends. Germline V gives CDR1 GTSNPN, CDR2 SVGIG (reference sequence).

This clonotype was sampled from a human donor who donated a stem cell graft to a child with acute myeloid leukemia. The sample in question was PBMCs from the stem cell graft donor, obtained from the stem cell graft. The chain recombines TRBV30 with TRBJ2-7; D may be TRBD1 or TRBD2 (5 bases each). CDR3 protein: CAWSVIRDRREQYF. CDR3 nucleotides: TGTGCCTGGAGTGTTATACGGGACCGGCGGGAGCAGTACTTC.